Listed here are 10 T cell receptor beta chains from one sample, sequenced in a study of T cells in Graves' hyperthyroidism and ophthalmopathy. There were TCR beta CDR3 regions amplified from RNA transcripts. HTBI primers drove first-round RT-PCR of the TCR CDR3. TCRdb used MiXCR to reprocess the multiplex PCR reads, holding one entry per CDR3 protein. In the table there are more than 300,000 distinct CDR3 sequences, roughly 17% of which are singletons. Sequencing was done on a sample of blood. Receptor source: a woman aged 30 to 39 with Graves' hyperthyroidism that later progressed to Graves' ophthalmopathy.

The chain couples TRBV20-1 to TRBJ2-3; 7 bases are shared with TRBD1. Looked up from germline, CDR1 is DFQATT and CDR2 is SNEGSKA (reference sequence). V gave up 3 bases and J gave up 11 bases; unmatched junction bases: 5. This CDR3 comprises 11 residues. Here the CDR3 DNA reads TGCAGTGCTAGGGCAGGGGGTGAGCAGTATTTT. This codes for CSARAGGEQYF.

This clonotype appeared many times. The chain links TRBV19 to TRBJ1-2; D gene unclear. CDR1 is LNHDA and CDR2 is SQIVND in the germline V gene (reference sequence). This CDR3 spans 14 amino acids. The V gene lost 4 bases and the J gene lost 0 bases, with 9 bases spanning the gap. This chain's CDR3 is CASSTPETNYGYTF. Here the CDR3 DNA reads TGTGCCAGTAGTACCCCCGAGACTAACTATGGCTACACCTTC.

The V and J genes are TRBV2 and TRBJ2-1, with 10 bases lining up with TRBD2. The junction had 5 bases not matched to a gene; V was cut back by 4 bases and J by 5 bases. The germline CDR1 and CDR2 sequences are SNHLY and FYNNEI. The CDR3 has 15 amino acids. Here the CDR3 reads CASSGISGRDNEQFF. CDR3 bases: TGTGCCAGCAGTGGGATCAGCGGGAGGGACAATGAGCAGTTCTTC.

There are a few counts of this clonotype. The CDR3 DNA sequence: TGTGCCAGCTCACCACGTCAGGGGGTTGGTACTGAAGCTTTCTTT. Its protein product is CASSPRQGVGTEAFF. V is TRBV18 and J is TRBJ1-1, with 7 bases identical to TRBD1. CDR1 is KGHSH and CDR2 is LQKENI in the germline V gene. Losses at the gene ends were 1 base for V and 5 bases for J; bases not matched to a gene: 7. The CDR3 loop spans 15 amino acids. Using reference TRBV18 and TRBJ1-1 for the parts outside the CDR3, the full variable domain is NAGVMQNPRHLVRRRGQEARLRCSPMKGHSHVYWYRQLPEEGLKFMVYLQKENIIDESGMPKERFSAEFPKEGPSILRIQQVVRGDSAAYFCASSPRQGVGTEAFFGQGTRLTVV.

This chain connects TRBV15 to TRBJ2-1; D may be TRBD1 or TRBD2 (5 bases each). This CDR3 is 15 amino acids long. Germline V gene lookup returns CDR1 LNHNV and CDR2 YYDKDF (reference sequence). V was cut by 8 bases and J by 1 base, with 15 bases left in between. CDR3 amino acids: CATGVGGGSYNEQFF. The CDR3 DNA reads as TGTGCCACCGGGGTAGGTGGGGGATCCTACAATGAGCAGTTCTTC.

This clonotype showed up many times. V is TRBV6-2 or TRBV6-3 and J is TRBJ1-1, with unresolved D. Trimming left V 5 bases short and J 1 base short, with 11 bases between. This CDR3 spans 14 amino acids. From germline, CDR1 is MNHEY and CDR2 SVGEGT. The CDR3 nucleotides are TGTGCCAGCAGTACTGCCACCTGGAACACTGAAGCTTTCTTT. As protein: CASSTATWNTEAFF.

This CDR3 reads CASSLSGLGNQPQHF. In DNA form, the CDR3 reads TGCGCCAGCAGCTTGTCTGGCCTTGGCAATCAGCCCCAGCATTTT. V usage is TRBV5-1 and J usage is TRBJ1-5; D call uncertain. Per the germline V gene, CDR1 is SGHRS and CDR2 is YFSETQ. This CDR3 has 15 amino acids. V lost 1 base and J lost 2, with 10 bases in between.

This clonotype was observed many times. This chain links TRBV12-3 or TRBV12-4 with TRBJ1-1; a weak D match, TRBD1 (5 bases). V gave up 4 bases and J gave up 5 bases, with 17 bases separating them. The CDR3 loop spans 15 amino acids. The CDR3 region has the DNA TGTGCCAGCAGTTCGAGGGTCGGGGGTCTGACTGAAGCTTTCTTT. Amino acids: CASSSRVGGLTEAFF.

V gene TRBV6-1 combines with J gene TRBJ2-1; 10 positions match TRBD2. Germline CDR1 and CDR2: MNHNS and SASEGT. CDR3 size: 15 residues. The V gene end was trimmed by 7 bases and the J gene end by 5 bases; junction bases not matched to a gene: 8. The CDR3 here is CASKREGGWNNEQFF. The DNA of the CDR3 is TGTGCCAGCAAGCGGGAGGGCGGTTGGAACAATGAGCAGTTCTTC.

This clonotype occurred many times. The chain links TRBV27 to TRBJ1-5, with D unresolved. The CDR3 has 13 residues. The germline V gene has CDR1 MNHEY and CDR2 SMNVEV (reference sequence). V lost 4 bases and J lost 1, with 5 bases in between. For the CDR3, the DNA is TGTGCCAGCAGTTCGGACAGCAATCAGCCCCAGCATTTT. Translated: CASSSDSNQPQHF.